A single sample is the source of the 7 T cell receptor beta chains below, sequenced in a study of CD8 T cells in ankylosing spondylitis. One entry per CDR3 protein, called by TCRdb with MiXCR from the 5' RACE reads. This repertoire shows some 40,000 distinct CDR3 sequences, 3% found once; its top ten account for 2.8%. Source material: blood, either unsorted or a sorted T cell fraction (not recorded which). The receptor source for this set is a male donor with ankylosing spondylitis or in good health (not recorded which).

In its sample, this clonotype was seen many times. The chain links TRBV9 to TRBJ2-3; 12 positions agree with TRBD2. CDR3 size: 16 residues. CDR1 is SGDLS and CDR2 is YYNGEE in the germline V gene. Losses at the gene ends were 4 bases for V and 3 bases for J; bases not matched to a gene: 6. The CDR3 coding sequence is TGTGCCAGCAGCCCCCTAGCGGGAGGGGGGACAGATACGCAGTATTTT. Translation gives CASSPLAGGGTDTQYF.

This clonotype was observed many times. V usage is TRBV9 and J usage is TRBJ2-2; D tentatively reads TRBD1 or TRBD2 (5 bases each). Germline V gives CDR1 SGDLS, CDR2 YYNGEE. The CDR3 loop spans 14 amino acids. Trimming shortened V by 6 bases and J by 8 bases, and 17 bases separated the two germline ends. The CDR3 is CASTSSPGAGELFF. In nucleotides, the CDR3 is TGTGCCAGCACCTCATCCCCCGGGGCGGGGGAGCTGTTTTTT.

This clonotype was counted many times. The chain recombines TRBV21-1 with TRBJ2-2. TRBV21-1 is tagged as a pseudogene. This CDR3 is 15 amino acids long. CDR3 DNA: TGTGCCAGCAGCAAAGTGGGGGCGACCACCGGGGAGCTGTTTTTT. Amino acid sequence: CASSKVGATTGELFF.

This clonotype has a count of ten or more. The chain carries TRBV9 and TRBJ2-2; D might be TRBD1 or TRBD2, each matching 5 bases. Germline V gene sequence: CDR1 SGDLS, CDR2 YYNGEE. The CDR3 has 16 amino acids. The V gene lost 0 bases and the J gene lost 2 bases, with 11 bases spanning the gap. The CDR3 loop reads CASSVDGALNTGELFF. In DNA form, the CDR3 reads TGTGCCAGCAGCGTAGACGGGGCCCTAAACACCGGGGAGCTGTTTTTT.

This clonotype was seen many times. V and J are TRBV9 and TRBJ2-2; D gene uncertain. With 0 bases removed from V and 1 base from J, the gap between germline ends came to 7 bases. The CDR3 contains 15 residues. The V gene's germline CDR1 is SGDLS and CDR2 YYNGEE. The CDR3 loop reads CASSVDPVNTGELFF. DNA of the CDR3: TGTGCCAGCAGCGTAGATCCGGTGAACACCGGGGAGCTGTTTTTT.

This clonotype came up many times. The chain combines TRBV9 with TRBJ2-5; D unclear. Trimming removed 2 bases from V and 2 bases from J, with 10 bases in between. Germline V gene lookup returns CDR1 SGDLS and CDR2 YYNGEE. This CDR3 contains 14 residues. The CDR3 sequence: CASSVYGGQETQYF. The CDR3 region has the DNA TGTGCCAGCAGCGTGTACGGTGGTCAAGAGACCCAGTACTTC.

Many counts were recorded for this clonotype. The DNA for the CDR3 is TGTGCCAGCAGCGCCAACGTGGGGCCTGGAAACACCATATATTTT. This codes for CASSANVGPGNTIYF. The chain employs TRBV9 and TRBJ1-3, with D perhaps TRBD1 (5 bases). Trimming cost V 3 bases and J 2 bases, with 12 bases left between them. The CDR3 has 15 residues. CDR1 and CDR2 (germline): SGDLS, YYNGEE.